This TCR beta chain was recorded in a study of blood T cell repertoires in COVID-19. Here immunoSEQ multiplex PCR was the method, and the copy in TCRdb shows in-frame clones only, minus some. The sample has 300,000 or so clones; about nine tenths are singletons. The CDR3 is made up of 16 amino acids. In germline, CDR1 is SGHAT, CDR2 FQNNGV. The V end was cut by 1 base, the J end by 0 bases, with 10 bases between. This TCR was sampled from a woman younger than 30 who had recovered from COVID-19. Sequences were obtained from PBMCs or T cells enriched from blood (not recorded which). The rearrangement uses TRBV11-2 and TRBJ2-1, with TRBD2 as a possible D gene (5 bases). As DNA, the CDR3 is TGTGCCAGCAGCTTAGTGAAGCGGAACTCCTACAATGAGCAGTTCTTC. Translation gives CASSLVKRNSYNEQFF.